This TCR beta chain stems from a study of human T cells and chemical hapten exposure. Across the whole study: Small differences in pooled library volume mainly drove the variation in TCR yields per sample. Study conclusions and caveats: In comparison with controls, expanded TCRs gave rise to a significantly larger number of large CDR3 similarity clusters.

TCRdb reprocessed the RACE reads with MiXCR, giving one entry per CDR3 protein. The data show approximately 77,000 distinct CDR3 sequences, about 14% seen once. Sample time point: pre-sensitization, week 0. Described treatment: therapeutic diphenylcyclopropenone sensitization with weekly scalp DPC. Patch tests were applied only after blood draws. Regarding this clonotype: Its target is unknown.

Specimen: whole blood, collected in connection with sensitization to the hapten diphenylcyclopropenone (DPC). This clonotype originated in a woman aged 45-60 years with alopecia areata. Some clones in this sample may be carry-over from other donors' samples.

The CDR3 sequence is CASSPPVDTQYF. The CDR3 nucleotides read TGTGCCAGCAGCCCTCCCGTAGATACGCAGTATTTT. The V and J genes are TRBV7-2 and TRBJ2-3; D gene uncertain. V gave up 5 bases and J gave up 5 bases, with 8 bases separating them. The CDR3 sequence is 12 residues long. Germline V gene data show CDR1 as SGHTA and CDR2 as FQGNSA.